A single sample is the source of the 5 T cell receptor beta chains below, sequenced in a study of cytomegalovirus exposure and HLA in healthy donors (dated by TCRdb to the late 2010s). The method was the immunoSEQ multiplex PCR assay. What TCRdb holds here is the immuneACCESS table cut down to in-frame rearrangements. Part of the clones is not present; checked against another copy, under half of the missing clones reflect an unresolved V gene, and the others are unexplained. This sample has some 160,000 clones in its table, and 90% to 95% of those were observed once. The ten most abundant clones make up 0.69% of the sample. Sequencing was done on a sample of PBMCs. The receptor set was obtained from a man between 18 and 29 years old in good health and CMV-seronegative.

The V gene is TRBV7-2, the J gene TRBJ2-1; 10 bases match TRBD2. This CDR3 is 15 amino acids long. J gave up 6 bases and V 5 bases, and 7 bases lay outside the gene matches. Germline V gene lookup returns CDR1 SGHTA and CDR2 FQGNSA. Here the CDR3 reads CASSPGLAGANEQFF. In DNA form, the CDR3 reads TGTGCCAGCAGCCCCGGGCTAGCGGGAGCCAATGAGCAGTTCTTC.

The chain carries TRBV28 and TRBJ2-1, with D possibly matching TRBD2 (6 bases). CDR1 MDHEN and CDR2 SYDVKM come from the germline V gene. V was shortened by 8 bases and J by 5 bases, with 22 bases between the two germline ends. The CDR3 is 16 residues long. The chain's CDR3 is CASDPRGLLNNNEQFF. The DNA for the CDR3 is TGTGCCAGCGACCCGAGGGGACTCCTAAACAACAATGAGCAGTTCTTC.

This chain joins TRBV27 and TRBJ2-2; 7 bases line up with TRBD1. CDR3 length: 15 residues. In germline, CDR1 is MNHEY, CDR2 SMNVEV (reference sequence). V lost 4 bases to trimming and J lost 2 bases; unmatched junction nucleotides: 4. The CDR3 nucleotides read TGTGCCAGCAGTTCGGGGACAGATAACACCGGGGAGCTGTTTTTT. It codes for CASSSGTDNTGELFF.

The chain joins TRBV5-1 to TRBJ2-2, with 9 bases identical to TRBD2. Germline V gives CDR1 SGHRS, CDR2 YFSETQ. V dropped 4 bases and J dropped 6; count of bases not matched to a gene: 7. The CDR3 is 15 amino acids. The DNA of the CDR3 is TGCGCCAGCAGCCCGAGCGGGGGGTTGTCCGGGGAGCTGTTTTTT. It yields the protein CASSPSGGLSGELFF.

This clone was seen many times. The chain is built from TRBV30 and TRBJ2-2; TRBD1 aligns across 7 bases. The CDR3 has 12 residues. Germline loops: CDR1 GTSNPN, CDR2 SVGIG (reference sequence). The J segment lost 10 bases and the V segment lost 1 base, leaving 3 bases of the junction unmatched. Here the CDR3 DNA reads TGTGCCTGGAGTGGAGACAGGGTGGAGCTGTTTTTT. This translates into CAWSGDRVELFF.